This T cell receptor (beta chain) was retrieved from a study of beta chain features in type 1 diabetes. Findings and limits, study-wide: HLA influence on TCRB rearrangement stayed unresolved here. Within each of all four CD4+ subsets, Type 1 diabetes patients had TCRB CDR3s that were moderately but significantly shorter.

Reverse transcribing all isolated RNA meant expressed TCRB transcripts were sequenced. Sequencing used immunoSEQ multiplex PCR; TCRdb keeps in-frame clones, though not all of them. The data show under 250,000 clones, 14% seen once. Comment on this clone: Its target is not known.

The CDR3 length is 15 residues. Per germline, CDR1 SQVTM and CDR2 ANQGSEA. The junction had 9 bases not matched to a gene; V was cut back by 5 bases and J by 3 bases. The rearrangement links TRBV29-1 to TRBJ1-4; 7 nucleotides align to TRBD1. The clonotype was recovered from a man younger than 40 with type 1 diabetes. The sample taken for sequencing was naive CD4+ T cells from blood. CDR3 loop: CSVMNRGGPNEKLFF. The CDR3 DNA follows: TGCAGCGTTATGAATCGAGGGGGCCCTAATGAAAAACTGTTTTTT. The entire variable domain, with the rest obtained from reference TRBV29-1 and TRBJ1-4, is as follows: SAVISQKPSRDICQRGTSLTIQCQVDSQVTMMFWYRQQPGQSLTLIATANQGSEATYESGFVIDKFPISRPNLTFSTLTVSNMSPEDSSIYLCSVMNRGGPNEKLFFGSGTQLSVL.